This T cell receptor (beta chain) was sequenced in a study of cytomegalovirus exposure and HLA in healthy donors listed by TCRdb under 2017. Turning to the overall study: According to an earlier analysis of 587 of the donors, 150 million to 200 million T cells yielded 90 million to 130 million unique TCR beta sequences and around 280 Gb of sequence data. An early release covering 550 to 700 HLA-typed donors comprised 300 to 350 gigabases of sequencing data and roughly 86 million unique TCR sequences. Among the roughly 410 genotyped donors, roughly 80% belonged to the genetic ancestry cluster associated with self-reported Caucasian donors. The study aimed to test whether signatures of past pathogen exposure could be identified by cataloging public T cell receptors. Using immunosequencing, the study profiled T cell repertoires from 500 to 800 subjects and related those repertoires to cytomegalovirus serostatus. A separate validation cohort of roughly 120 different subjects was used in addition to the approximately 700-subject first cohort. To predict cytomegalovirus infection status, the study combined high-throughput TCR immunosequencing, statistical association of individual TCRs with disease status, and machine learning. A later analysis re-examined previously published TCR beta repertoires from several hundred donors and added high-resolution HLA genotyping to investigate patterns of TCR occurrence. The later analysis used no new phenotypic data to find candidate immune exposures, relying instead on TCR beta sequences and their occurrence across donors. In an earlier analysis of 550 to 700 of the donors, high-throughput TCR beta sequencing was used to judge whether each TCR beta V gene segment behaved as functional or pseudogenic. Donor age, sex, ethnicity and CMV serostatus were compiled alongside the repertoire data. A later genetic analysis used genome-wide SNP genotypes for about 55% of the 666 donors, treating that subset as a discovery cohort. Every discovery cohort repertoire had been produced on one sequencing platform. Both class I and class II loci were covered by HLA typing, at four-digit resolution. The number of donors typed differed by locus, with about 629-630 for A, B, C, DRB1 and DQB1, about 500 for DQA1, about 610 for DPA1, and 400 to 490 for DPB1. Because of strong linkage in the cohort, five DR-DQ haplotypes were treated as single units for association and clustering. Among roughly 400 genotyped donors of the cohort, an average of approximately 230,000 unique TCR beta nucleotide sequences were sequenced per donor, roughly 20% of them non-productive. Study-wide findings and limitations: Three of the identified cytomegalovirus-associated TCR beta chains were confirmed in vitro to be specific for cytomegalovirus antigens. The classifier was reported to diagnose cytomegalovirus status with high specificity and sensitivity in both the original and validation cohorts. According to a later analysis, parvovirus B19, influenza, CMV and Epstein-Barr virus appeared linked to several top co-occurrence clusters. A group of highly shared sequence variants was considered likely to be a technical artifact of the sequencing pipeline. In an earlier analysis of some 500 of the donors, most TCR beta V segments were observed in productive rearrangements about 87% or about 30% of the time, broadly matching IMGT annotations. In the study, around 150 TCR beta chains were listed as associated with cytomegalovirus. The 87-base-pair reads could not distinguish some IMGT-functional V segments, including TRBV6-2 and TRBV6-3, so those segments were excluded. When HLA alleles, especially DR and DQ, strongly co-occurred, attributing TCR associations to individual alleles was difficult. In a later genetic analysis, fewer N-insertions in productive TCRs were reported among donors in an Asian-associated ancestry cluster than the roughly 700-donor mean. In a later analysis, the rate of TCR association differed among HLA loci, with DRB1 alleles having the most associated TCRs and HLA-C alleles having the fewest. Compared with equally common non-associated chains, HLA-associated TCR beta chains in a later analysis were more clonally expanded and had lower generation probabilities. Most TCR sequences were seen in very few donors, while some public TCRs were found in many individuals. The cohort was sequenced for TCR beta chains only, and without alpha or paired-chain data the features that could be detected were limited. Linkage disequilibrium might explain the correlated functional status among segregating V segments, but an unknown experimental factor could not be ruled out. Immune exposure information for the cohort was limited to CMV serostatus. The authors suggested that the approach could potentially be generalized to other disease states and immunological phenotypes. Because some donors lacked HLA typing at each locus, the association tests relied only on the typed subset. A further reported finding was that TCR beta sequences accurately predicted the HLA-A and HLA-B alleles for most subjects in the first cohort. A later genetic analysis associated a missense DCLRE1C variant with V-gene and J-gene trimming of TCR beta chains, and an independent cohort replicated the association. A later analysis associated 17,000 or so TCR beta sequences with specific HLA alleles at a false discovery rate of 0.05. Presence/absence analyses assumed roughly uniform sequencing depth across donors, an assumption that may not hold. Because counts were too low, roughly 17 rarely observed V segments, including chromosome 9 orphons, were left out of the earlier analysis of 587 of the donors. A later analysis found that most CMV-associated TCR beta chains appeared HLA-restricted, with HLA associations seemingly driven largely by CMV exposure.

Of note for this clone: What this receptor recognizes is not known. No base qualities exist here, and no much larger clone lies one base off it.

Reading from cysteine to phenylalanine, the CDR3 counts 16 amino acids. The kept DNA is CDR3 alone, 48 bases in frame from the first base. Trimming leaves V shorter by 5 bases and J shorter by 0 bases, with the junction holding 4 bases beyond the gene matches. From the germline V gene, CDR1 is SGHVS and CDR2 is FQNEAQ. The cohort consisted of approximately 670 healthy bone marrow donors. All cohort members were sampled while nominally healthy, although unrecorded immune exposures were likely present. The donor tested CMV seronegative and was one of the 352 seronegative cohort members. A peripheral blood sample was provided by each donor, and peripheral blood mononuclear cells were used for TCR beta sequencing. The Qiagen DNeasy Blood Extraction Kit was used to extract genomic DNA from the blood cell samples. Library preparation employed the immunoSEQ multiplex PCR assay. The multiplex PCR relied on a mix of 60 forward primers for TCR Vbeta segments and 13 reverse primers for TCR Jbeta segments. Amplification of the CDR3 region of rearranged TCR beta genes was performed with a multiplex PCR assay on genomic DNA. The amplified TCR beta libraries were sequenced on the Illumina HiSeq System as 87-base-pair reads. In the original analysis: A later analysis counted 65 million to 90 million unique TCR beta chains across the 500 to 850 repertoires, and roughly 11 million of these chains were shared by at least two donors. Raw reads were error-corrected and collapsed into unique sequences with a nearest-neighbor algorithm that merged closely related sequences to remove PCR and sequencing errors. Alignment of CDR3 sequences to IMGT reference sequences was used to assign V, D and J gene segments. For a sequence to be retained, at least a six-nucleotide match to both a V gene segment and a J gene segment was required. Rearrangements were called productive when the CDR3 lacked stop codons and stayed in frame with V and J; all others were non-productive. CDR3 was defined by IMGT convention, running from the second conserved V-encoded cysteine to the conserved J-encoded phenylalanine. In an earlier analysis of approximately 500 of the donors, sequences lacking an unambiguous match to a single V gene segment were excluded. An earlier analysis of a few hundred of the donors classified V segments as functional when productive rearrangements were above 56.7% and as segregating when the standard deviation between donors was above 5%. To diagnose cytomegalovirus status from the catalog of TCR beta chain sequences, a statistical classification framework was built. A later analysis assigned V and J genes by comparing TCR nucleotide sequences with IMGT/GENE-DB human TR gene sequences. Using the TCRdist pipeline, a later analysis assigned CDR3 sequences along with most-parsimonious VDJ recombination scenarios. In a later analysis, each TCR beta chain was defined by its CDR3 amino acid sequence together with its V-gene family, and reads without a unique V-gene family were excluded. As a way to deal with suspected cross-contamination and a sequencing artifact, a later analysis dropped 592 nucleotide sequences that were highly shared and had low generation probability. A later analysis calculated a clonal expansion index for each public chain from normalized within-repertoire ranks of inferred template counts. A later analysis computed generation probabilities with a VDJ recombination model fitted to out-of-frame rearrangements, and checked the results against IGoR. Hypergeometric tests were used in a later analysis to score TCR-TCR, TCR-HLA and TCR-CMV co-occurrence, with a repertoire-size bias correction applied to the TCR pairs. A later analysis estimated false discovery rates by permuting HLA or CMV assignments 20 times. In a later analysis, co-occurring TCRs were grouped using DBSCAN, and TCRdist sequence similarity was added for clustering within HLA-allele-positive subsets. Co-occurrence clustering excluded repertoires with fewer than 30,000 or more than 120,000 public chains, plus five with anomalous nucleotide sharing. Here the immuneACCESS table is served through TCRdb, limited to in-frame sequences with V and J called. Missing clones are a known gap in these copies; in checked studies unresolved V genes cover under half, and the rest lacks a known reason. The V and J calls and clone size were taken over from that table, and D and trimming were inferred from the DNA. Present in this sample are approximately 160,000 clones, roughly 72% of which were seen just once. Of the sample, roughly 1.6% falls within the top ten clones.

Input material: PBMCs. This sequence was found in a man between 40 and 49 years old in good health and CMV-seronegative. The chain links TRBV7-8 with TRBJ2-5; TRBD2 aligns with 12 central bases. The sequenced DNA is TGTGCCAGCAGCCCCGGGACTAGCGGGTACCAAGAGACCCAGTACTTC. This codes for CASSPGTSGYQETQYF.